One and the same sample provided the 29 T cell receptor beta chains below, sequenced in a study of human T cells and chemical hapten exposure. MiXCR, run by TCRdb on the RACE reads, gives a single entry per CDR3 protein. The sample shows tens of thousands of distinct CDR3 sequences, about 3.7% of them seen only once. Time point of the sample: healthy volunteer bleed at 6 weeks. Total RNA was isolated from whole blood that had not been fractionated. Sequencing was performed on whole blood. Receptors originate from a human donor in good health. Some clones in this sample may be carry-over from other donors' samples.

This clonotype was detected ten times or more. J is TRBJ2-5 and V is TRBV10-3; D is possibly TRBD2 (6 bases). The CDR3 runs 13 residues. Looked up from germline, CDR1 is ENHRY and CDR2 is SYGVKD. V dropped 8 bases and J dropped 7 bases, with 17 bases sitting between them. This CDR3 reads CAIGGKGEGTQYF. The CDR3 DNA is TGTGCCATCGGGGGGAAGGGAGAGGGGACCCAGTACTTC.

This clonotype was seen at least ten times. The gene calls are TRBV29-1 and TRBJ2-2, with D hard to call. The CDR3 extends over 13 amino acids. Germline lookup yields CDR1 SQVTM and CDR2 ANQGSEA. V was clipped by 7 bases and J by 5 bases, with 14 bases between them. CDR3 nucleotides: TGCAGCGGATCAGGCGCGCCGACCGGGGAGCTGTTTTTT. Translated: CSGSGAPTGELFF.

This clonotype appeared many times. V usage is TRBV10-1 and J usage is TRBJ1-1, with D uncertain. V was cut by 2 bases and J by 6 bases, with 10 bases left in between. This CDR3 is 13 amino acids long. Germline CDR1 WNHNN, CDR2 SYGVQD (reference sequence). CDR3 coding DNA: TGCGCCAGCAGTGAGGACGGACTTGCTGAAGCTTTCTTT. Its protein product is CASSEDGLAEAFF.

This clonotype has ten or more counts. This sequence joins TRBV21-1 and TRBJ1-2. TRBV21-1 is a known pseudogene. The CDR3 is 13 residues long. In DNA, the CDR3 is TGTGCCAGCAGCGGAGGGCTTCCGGAGGGCTACACCTTC. It is translated as CASSGGLPEGYTF.

This clonotype was recorded many times. This chain joins TRBV5-1 and TRBJ2-3, with 11 bases matching TRBD1. This CDR3 region has 15 residues. CDR1 SGHRS and CDR2 YFSETQ come from the germline V gene. V gave up 4 bases and J gave up 3 bases; unmatched junction bases: 4. In DNA form, the CDR3 reads TGCGCCAGCAGCGTCCGGGACAGGGGGACAGATACGCAGTATTTT. It yields the protein CASSVRDRGTDTQYF.

This clonotype has at least ten counts. The chain employs TRBV28 and TRBJ2-1; D is ambiguous. The CDR3 sequence is 10 residues long. The germline CDR1 and CDR2 sequences are MDHEN and SYDVKM. Trimming took off 1 base at V and 13 bases at J, with 5 bases between the two ends. In nucleotides, the CDR3 is TGTGCCAGCAGTTTATCCCCCCAGTTCTTC. This codes for CASSLSPQFF.

This clonotype occurred many times. The chain recombines TRBV4-1 with TRBJ2-7; 11 nucleotides align to TRBD2. V was pared by 3 bases and J by 0 bases, with 16 bases of the junction left unmatched. CDR3 length: 20 residues. Germline-derived CDR1 and CDR2 are MGHRA and YSYEKL. Here the CDR3 reads CASSHSNSGTSGRYSYEQYF. The CDR3 DNA is TGCGCCAGCAGCCACTCTAATTCCGGGACTAGCGGTCGCTACTCCTACGAGCAGTACTTC.

This clonotype was counted many times. CDR3 nucleotide sequence: TGTGCCAGCGAAACCCAAGGGGGCCTAGCGGGAGTCATCAAGAATGAGCAGTTCTTC. Protein sequence: CASETQGGLAGVIKNEQFF. V and J are TRBV2 and TRBJ2-1; 10 bases agree with TRBD2. Germline V lookup: CDR1 SNHLY, CDR2 FYNNEI. Losses at the gene ends were 8 bases for V and 7 bases for J; bases not matched to a gene: 23. The CDR3 runs to 19 residues. Filled out from reference TRBV2 and TRBJ2-1, the complete variable domain reads EPEVTQTPSHQVTQMGQEVILRCVPISNHLYFYWYRQILGQKVEFLVSFYNNEISEKSEIFDDQFSVERPDGSNFTLKIRSTKLEDSAMYFCASETQGGLAGVIKNEQFFGPGTRLTVL.

This clonotype was seen ten or more times. V usage is TRBV24-1 and J usage is TRBJ2-5; D unresolved. This CDR3 region has 14 residues. Trimming pared 6 bases from V and 0 bases from J, leaving 10 bases between. Germline-derived CDR1 and CDR2 are KGHDR and SFDVKD. CDR3 amino acids: CATSTDGYQETQYF. The CDR3 nucleotides are TGTGCCACCAGTACCGACGGGTACCAAGAGACCCAGTACTTC.

This clonotype was observed at least ten times. The V gene is TRBV6-6, the J gene TRBJ1-2; 9 nucleotides match TRBD1. The trim removed 6 bases at V and 5 bases at J, leaving 10 bases unmatched. The CDR3 consists of 15 residues. Germline lookup yields CDR1 MNHNY and CDR2 SVGAGI (reference sequence). The CDR3 sequence: CASSKLQGAGYGYTF. The DNA of the CDR3 is TGTGCCAGCAGCAAACTACAGGGGGCGGGTTATGGCTACACCTTC.

This clonotype was detected only a few times. The chain employs TRBV6-2 or TRBV6-3 and TRBJ1-5, with a tentative D call TRBD1 (6 bases). Germline V CDR1 and CDR2: MNHEY, SVGEGT. Between the trimmed V and J ends, which lost 5 bases and 5 bases, there was a span of 25 bases. The CDR3 spans 18 residues. CDR3 nucleotide sequence: TGTGCCAGCAGTCTCAAACCCGGGACATCCATCGGCTATCAGCCCCAGCATTTT. It translates to CASSLKPGTSIGYQPQHF.

This clonotype was counted many times. V and J are TRBV4-1 and TRBJ2-1; either TRBD1 or TRBD2 may supply D (5 bases each). The V and J ends lost 4 bases and 2 bases respectively, with 12 bases between them. This CDR3 has 15 residues. Germline values: CDR1 MGHRA, CDR2 YSYEKL. CDR3 amino acids: CASSPGQGPYNEQFF. The CDR3 nucleotides are TGCGCCAGCAGCCCTGGCCAGGGACCCTACAATGAGCAGTTCTTC.

In its sample, this clonotype was seen many times. The chain combines TRBV29-1 with TRBJ2-3; no definite D call. V shed 7 bases and J shed 3 bases, with 11 bases lying between them. The CDR3 spans 12 residues. Per the germline V gene, CDR1 is SQVTM and CDR2 is ANQGSEA. As DNA, the CDR3 is TGCAGCGCCTACCCTGGAACAGATACGCAGTATTTT. Its protein product is CSAYPGTDTQYF.

A few counts support this clonotype. V and J are TRBV6-2 or TRBV6-3 and TRBJ2-2; weak D call: TRBD2 (5 bases). The CDR3 covers 18 residues. Between the trimmed V and J ends, which lost 0 bases and 1 base, there was a span of 15 bases. Germline V gives CDR1 MNHEY, CDR2 SVGEGT. CDR3 nucleotide sequence: TGTGCCAGCAGTTACTCGAAGTATCGGGGAGAGAACACCGGGGAGCTGTTTTTT. It is translated as CASSYSKYRGENTGELFF.

The chain recombines TRBV12-3 or TRBV12-4 with TRBJ2-2; D call uncertain. Trimming left V 8 bases short and J 5 bases short, with 6 bases between. This CDR3 has 11 amino acids. For the CDR3, the DNA is TGTGCCAGCGGAAGAACCGGGGAGCTGTTTTTT. Translation gives CASGRTGELFF.

In this sample, this clonotype turned up many times. V and J are TRBV3-1 and TRBJ2-3; D is ambiguous. V shed 0 bases and J shed 2 bases, with 6 bases lying between them. CDR3 length: 14 amino acids. The germline gives CDR1 LGHDT, CDR2 YNNKEL (reference sequence). CDR3 DNA sequence: TGTGCCAGCAGCCAAGAGTTACTCACAGATACGCAGTATTTT. This codes for CASSQELLTDTQYF.

The rearrangement links TRBV20-1 to TRBJ2-3; 14 nucleotides agree with TRBD2. V lost 3 bases and J lost 0; bases outside the gene matches: 17. The CDR3 extends over 21 amino acids. CDR1 and CDR2 from the germline V gene are DFQATT and SNEGSKA (reference sequence). CDR3 DNA: TGCAGTGCTAGTAGGTCGATTGGAGGACTAGCGGGAGGTACTAGCACAGATACGCAGTATTTT. It codes for CSASRSIGGLAGGTSTDTQYF.

This clonotype showed up just a few times. The V call is TRBV20-1, the J call TRBJ2-1; 7 bases fit TRBD2. V dropped 1 base and J dropped 5; count of bases not matched to a gene: 8. The CDR3 consists of 15 residues. CDR1 and CDR2 from the germline V gene are DFQATT and SNEGSKA (reference sequence). The DNA of the CDR3 is TGCAGTGCTAGAGTCCTGAGCGGGACCAACAATGAGCAGTTCTTC. Amino acids: CSARVLSGTNNEQFF.

This clonotype has a count of ten or more. The chain uses TRBV6-5 and TRBJ2-5; 8 nucleotides match TRBD2. CDR1 MNHEY and CDR2 SVGAGI come from the germline V gene. This CDR3 is 15 amino acids long. J gave up 2 bases and V 6 bases, and 8 bases lay outside the gene matches. For the CDR3, the DNA is TGTGCCAGCAGCCCGTACGGGACTAGTCAAGAGACCCAGTACTTC. Translated: CASSPYGTSQETQYF.

This clonotype was seen many times. The CDR3 nucleotides are TGTGCCAGCAGTCGACAGGGAGGTGCAACTAATGAAAAACTGTTTTTT. Its protein is CASSRQGGATNEKLFF. The chain combines TRBV12-3 or TRBV12-4 with TRBJ1-4; 7 nucleotides match TRBD1. CDR3 length: 16 amino acids. V gave up 5 bases and J gave up 0 bases; unmatched junction bases: 6.

This clonotype came up many times. The chain uses TRBV7-2 and TRBJ2-5; D gene uncertain. Per germline, CDR1 SGHTA and CDR2 FQGNSA. Trimming cost V 4 bases and J 0 bases, with 6 bases left between them. This CDR3 spans 13 amino acids. The DNA of the CDR3 is TGTGCCAGCAGCTACACCGACCAAGAGACCCAGTACTTC. Translating it yields CASSYTDQETQYF.

This clonotype was counted ten times or more. J is TRBJ2-1 and V is TRBV10-1; 13 nucleotides align to TRBD2. V shed 3 bases, J shed 1 base, and the junction held 9 bases outside the gene matches. There are 19 residues in the CDR3. Germline-derived CDR1 and CDR2 are WNHNN and SYGVQD (reference sequence). DNA of the CDR3: TGCGCCAGCAGTGAAGGGGGACTAGCGGGGACCCTATCCTACAATGAGCAGTTCTTC. It translates to CASSEGGLAGTLSYNEQFF.

This clonotype was picked up a small number of times. The J gene is TRBJ1-5, the V gene TRBV5-5; D might be TRBD1 (6 bases). Deletions cut 0 bases from V and 1 base from J, with 14 bases between. Germline V CDR1 and CDR2: SGHKS, YYEKEE (reference sequence). The CDR3 totals 17 residues. The CDR3 is CASSLGPPTGSNQPQHF. The CDR3 DNA sequence: TGTGCCAGCAGCTTGGGGCCCCCTACAGGGAGCAATCAGCCCCAGCATTTT.

This clonotype was observed many times. In DNA, the CDR3 is TGTGCCAGCAGCTTAGGGGTGACTAGCGGGAGGGCACATGAGCAGTTCTTC. Translated, it gives CASSLGVTSGRAHEQFF. The chain joins TRBV7-6 to TRBJ2-1; 14 bases agree with TRBD2. The CDR3 is 17 amino acids. Losses at the gene ends were 1 base for V and 8 bases for J; bases not matched to a gene: 7. The germline gives CDR1 SGHVS, CDR2 FNYEAQ.

The sample holds many counts of this clonotype. The rearrangement uses TRBV10-3 and TRBJ2-7, with D possibly matching TRBD2 (5 bases). Trimming cost V 4 bases and J 2 bases, with 12 bases left between them. The CDR3 runs 14 residues. Germline V gene sequence: CDR1 ENHRY, CDR2 SYGVKD. This CDR3 is CAISASDYTYEQYF. The CDR3, as DNA: TGTGCCATCAGTGCGAGTGACTATACCTACGAGCAGTACTTC.

The V gene is TRBV7-9, the J gene TRBJ1-6, with D possibly TRBD1 on 5 matching bases. V shed 4 bases and J shed 8 bases, with 9 bases lying between them. CDR1 and CDR2 from the germline V gene are SEHNR and FQNEAQ (reference sequence). CDR3 length: 13 residues. The DNA of the CDR3 is TGTGCCAGCAGCTCCAGGGTTCATTCACCCCTCCACTTT. Amino acids: CASSSRVHSPLHF.

This clonotype turned up a few times. This chain joins TRBV5-1 and TRBJ2-1, with 8 positions matching TRBD2. V lost 5 bases, J lost 10 bases, and 14 bases stayed unmatched. CDR1 SGHRS and CDR2 YFSETQ come from the germline V gene. The CDR3 totals 15 residues. CDR3 sequence: CASSLMASGSIEQFF. DNA for the CDR3: TGCGCCAGCAGTCTTATGGCTAGCGGGTCTATAGAGCAGTTCTTC. The whole variable domain, filled in from reference TRBV5-1 and TRBJ2-1, reads KAGVTQTPRYLIKTRGQQVTLSCSPISGHRSVSWYQQTPGQGLQFLFEYFSETQRNKGNFPGRFSGRQFSNSRSEMNVSTLELGDSALYLCASSLMASGSIEQFFGPGTRLTVL.

This clonotype was picked up a small number of times. J is TRBJ1-3 and V is TRBV19; a possible D gene is TRBD1 (6 bases). Germline-derived CDR1 and CDR2 are LNHDA and SQIVND (reference sequence). Trimming removed 6 bases from V and 0 bases from J, with 15 bases in between. The CDR3 length is 16 residues. Here the CDR3 reads CASRPRQVFSGNTIYF. The DNA of the CDR3 is TGTGCCAGTAGGCCTCGACAGGTCTTCTCTGGAAACACCATATATTTT.

This clonotype has ten or more counts. The chain couples TRBV13 to TRBJ2-7; 8 nucleotides agree with TRBD2. The trim removed 4 bases at V and 0 bases at J, leaving 5 bases unmatched. From germline, CDR1 is PRHDT and CDR2 FYEKMQ (reference sequence). The CDR3 runs 15 residues. The CDR3 DNA sequence: TGTGCCAGCAGCTGGTTAGCGGGACCCTCCTACGAGCAGTACTTC. This sequence encodes CASSWLAGPSYEQYF.